These 30 T cell receptor beta chains were sequenced from one sample in a study of OX40 agonist ivuxolimab in advanced cancers. The protocol was immunoSEQ multiplex PCR, while the TCRdb copy is restricted to in-frame clones and leaves out a portion. Among roughly 67,000 clones listed, around 80% were seen once. This specimen was CD4+ or CD8+ T cells sorted from blood, taken in a trial of the OX40 agonist ivuxolimab. These receptor sequences come from an adult with an advanced solid tumor such as melanoma, head and neck, liver or kidney cancer.

The gene calls are TRBV9 and TRBJ1-2, with 7 nucleotides matching TRBD1. The CDR3 totals 14 residues. The J segment lost 3 bases and the V segment lost 5 bases, leaving 7 bases of the junction unmatched. Germline assignment: CDR1 SGDLS and CDR2 YYNGEE. In DNA form, the CDR3 reads TGTGCCAGCAGTTATGGACAGGACGACTATGGCTACACCTTC. Translating gives CASSYGQDDYGYTF.

A single count supports this clone. This chain connects TRBV6-5 to TRBJ2-7, with D tentatively TRBD1 (6 bases). The CDR3 is 15 residues long. V was trimmed by 0 bases and J by 4 bases, leaving 13 bases between them. Germline V gene data show CDR1 as MNHEY and CDR2 as SVGAGI. CDR3 coding DNA: TGTGCCAGCAGTTACTCGGCTGGGGGCGCGTACGAGCAGTACTTC. Translating it yields CASSYSAGGAYEQYF.

The chain recombines TRBV4-1 with TRBJ2-5; no clear D gene. V shed 4 bases and J shed 7 bases, with 10 bases lying between them. CDR3 size: 12 residues. The germline V gene has CDR1 MGHRA and CDR2 YSYEKL. CDR3 sequence: CASSPPPGTQYF. The CDR3 DNA sequence: TGCGCCAGCAGCCCCCCGCCGGGGACCCAGTACTTC.

The CDR3, as DNA: TGTGCCAGCTGCCACGACGGGACAATATACGAGCAGTACGTC. Amino acid sequence: CASCHDGTIYEQYV. This chain uses TRBV28 with TRBJ2-7, with a possible D match to TRBD1 (6 bases). Germline V lookup: CDR1 MDHEN, CDR2 SYDVKM. Trimming took 8 bases from V and 4 from J, leaving 18 bases between them. The CDR3 contains 14 residues.

The chain uses TRBV4-2 and TRBJ2-5; D is uncertain. CDR3 length equals 14 residues. V lost 4 bases and J 2 bases, leaving 11 bases between the germline ends. In germline, CDR1 is LGHNA, CDR2 YNFKEQ. Here the CDR3 reads CASSLDGVQETQYF. The CDR3 DNA reads as TGTGCCAGCAGCCTGGATGGCGTACAAGAGACCCAGTACTTC.

The gene calls are TRBV28 and TRBJ1-4; TRBD1 aligns across 7 bases. V dropped 2 bases and J dropped 1; count of bases not matched to a gene: 4. Germline CDR1 reads MDHEN; CDR2 reads SYDVKM. CDR3 length equals 16 residues. The CDR3 DNA sequence: TGTGCCAGCAGTTTACCTTCAGGGGGAACTAATGAAAAACTGTTTTTT. Translation gives CASSLPSGGTNEKLFF.

V is TRBV7-8 and J is TRBJ2-5; unclear D gene. V was trimmed by 0 bases and J by 1 base, leaving 12 bases between them. Per germline, CDR1 SGHVS and CDR2 FQNEAQ. CDR3 length: 16 residues. CDR3 DNA sequence: TGTGCCAGCAGCTTAGCGATCGGCGACTTCCAAGAGACCCAGTACTTC. It specifies CASSLAIGDFQETQYF.

The chain is built from TRBV5-6 and TRBJ1-1, with D perhaps TRBD1 (6 bases). The germline V and J ends were trimmed by 0 bases and 5 bases, with 8 bases remaining between them. CDR1 is SGHDT, CDR2 YYEEEE, per germline. The length of the CDR3 is 13 residues. CDR3 nucleotide sequence: TGTGCCAGCAGCTTGGAAGGGGGGACTGAAGCTTTCTTT. It specifies CASSLEGGTEAFF.

The chain couples TRBV2 to TRBJ2-7; D perhaps matches TRBD2 (7 bases). Germline assignment: CDR1 SNHLY and CDR2 FYNNEI. The CDR3 totals 16 residues. The V gene lost 0 bases and the J gene lost 6 bases, with 18 bases spanning the gap. The CDR3 nucleotides read TGTGCCAGCAGTGAAGCCGGGACAAGCGGGATTGGCGAGCAGTACGTC. Its protein is CASSEAGTSGIGEQYV.

The V and J genes are TRBV28 and TRBJ2-5; D not certain. The V end lost 4 bases, the J end lost 4 bases, and 13 bases lay between the germline ends. The germline V gene encodes CDR1 MDHEN and CDR2 SYDVKM. The CDR3 consists of 14 residues. The CDR3 is CASSSYLDLETQYF. Here the CDR3 DNA reads TGTGCCAGCAGTTCCTATCTAGACTTAGAGACCCAGTACTTC.

V and J are TRBV28 and TRBJ2-7; 14 bases match TRBD2. The V and J ends lost 2 bases and 3 bases, in that order; junction bases with no gene match: 0. The CDR3 is 15 residues long. CDR1 MDHEN and CDR2 SYDVKM come from the germline V gene. The CDR3 spells CASSLGTSGGYEQYV. CDR3 nucleotide sequence: TGTGCCAGCAGTTTAGGGACTAGCGGGGGCTACGAGCAGTACGTC.

The chain links TRBV29-1 to TRBJ1-1; 11 bases are shared with TRBD1. This CDR3 has 15 residues. V gave up 0 bases and J gave up 2 bases; unmatched junction bases: 2. From germline, CDR1 is SQVTM and CDR2 ANQGSEA. CDR3 sequence reads: CSVEEGTGGNTEAFF. CDR3 coding DNA: TGCAGCGTTGAAGAGGGGACAGGGGGTAACACTGAAGCTTTCTTT. The variable domain in full, completed from reference TRBV29-1 and TRBJ1-1, reads SAVISQKPSRDICQRGTSLTIQCQVDSQVTMMFWYRQQPGQSLTLIATANQGSEATYESGFVIDKFPISRPNLTFSTLTVSNMSPEDSSIYLCSVEEGTGGNTEAFFGQGTRLTVV.

V gene TRBV29-1 combines with J gene TRBJ1-1; tentative D call: TRBD1 (5 bases). The germline CDR1 and CDR2 sequences are SQVTM and ANQGSEA. Trimming removed 5 bases at V and 4 bases at J, with 8 bases between. CDR3 size: 11 residues. The CDR3 sequence is CSVSRGTEAFF. The CDR3, as DNA: TGCAGCGTTAGTAGGGGCACTGAAGCTTTCTTT.

This clone was observed a handful of times. Written as DNA, the CDR3 is TGTGCCAGCACCGCACTAGCGGGGGCCGCGAACACCGGGGAGCTGTTTTTT. Translating gives CASTALAGAANTGELFF. This rearrangement joins TRBV28 to TRBJ2-2; 11 bases line up with TRBD2. The germline V gene encodes CDR1 MDHEN and CDR2 SYDVKM. The ends lost 7 bases at V and 0 bases at J; junction bases unmatched: 7. This CDR3 contains 17 residues.

The chain has TRBV28 and TRBJ2-1; TRBD2 aligns across 14 bases. The V and J ends lost 10 bases and 8 bases, in that order; junction bases with no gene match: 10. Germline loops: CDR1 MDHEN, CDR2 SYDVKM. The CDR3 runs 15 residues. The CDR3 is CATRTSGRSSHEQFF. CDR3 bases: TGTGCCACCCGGACTAGCGGGAGGAGTAGCCATGAGCAGTTCTTC.

The gene calls are TRBV4-1 and TRBJ2-2; TRBD1 matches at 9 bases. CDR1 and CDR2 (germline): MGHRA, YSYEKL. CDR3 length equals 15 residues. The V segment lost 2 bases and the J segment 4 bases; nucleotides outside the gene matches: 2. The CDR3 bases are TGCGCCAGCAGCCAATACAGGGGGCTCACCGGGGAGCTGTTTTTT. Protein product: CASSQYRGLTGELFF.

The gene calls are TRBV6-5 and TRBJ2-7, with 9 bases aligning to TRBD1. CDR1 and CDR2 (germline): MNHEY, SVGAGI. The length of the CDR3 is 16 residues. V lost 4 bases to trimming and J lost 1 base; unmatched junction nucleotides: 8. The CDR3 sequence: CASSSTAGTGSYEQYF. In nucleotides, the CDR3 is TGTGCCAGCAGTTCAACCGCCGGGACAGGGTCCTACGAGCAGTACTTC.

The chain carries TRBV15 and TRBJ1-2; D not certain. Per the germline V gene, CDR1 is LNHNV and CDR2 is YYDKDF (reference sequence). The CDR3 is 13 residues long. Deletions cut 8 bases from V and 4 bases from J, with 14 bases between. CDR3 nucleotides: TGTGCCACCGCCGGGGAGTTGGGCTATGGCTACACCTTC. This gives the protein CATAGELGYGYTF.

This rearrangement joins TRBV20-1 to TRBJ1-4; D gene unclear. Trimming removed 3 bases from V and 8 bases from J, with 7 bases in between. Germline V gene data show CDR1 as DFQATT and CDR2 as SNEGSKA (reference sequence). The CDR3 totals 11 residues. Written as DNA, the CDR3 is TGCAGTGCTAGGAGGGTAGAAAAACTGTTTTTT. Translation gives CSARRVEKLFF.

The chain recombines TRBV6-5 with TRBJ2-7; perhaps TRBD1 as D (6 bases). The CDR3 is 13 amino acids. CDR1 is MNHEY, CDR2 SVGAGI, per germline. The V gene lost 8 bases and the J gene lost 0 bases, with 11 bases spanning the gap. The CDR3 reads CASSDSYSYEQYF. The CDR3 DNA sequence: TGTGCCAGCTCGGACAGTTACTCCTACGAGCAGTACTTC.

This chain links TRBV7-8 with TRBJ1-2; perhaps TRBD1 as D (6 bases). Germline values: CDR1 SGHVS, CDR2 FQNEAQ. The V and J ends lost 4 bases and 3 bases respectively, with 12 bases between them. The CDR3 sequence is 14 residues long. CDR3 DNA: TGTGCCAGCAGCTATACAGGGCTCCACTATGGCTACACCTTC. Translated, it gives CASSYTGLHYGYTF.

The genes are TRBV5-1 and TRBJ1-2, with D unclear. The germline V and J ends were trimmed by 0 bases and 5 bases, with 8 bases remaining between them. The CDR3 is made up of 13 amino acids. The germline CDR1 and CDR2 sequences are SGHRS and YFSETQ. CDR3 region: CASSLDELYGYTF. The CDR3 region has the DNA TGCGCCAGCAGCTTGGATGAGCTATATGGCTACACCTTC.

The chain is built from TRBV7-9 and TRBJ1-3; possibly TRBD1 for D (6 bases). The V and J ends lost 5 bases and 0 bases respectively, with 17 bases between them. The CDR3 sequence is 17 residues long. Germline CDR1 and CDR2: SEHNR and FQNEAQ (reference sequence). The CDR3 protein is CASSLMRHRDSGNTIYF. In DNA, the CDR3 is TGTGCCAGCAGCCTAATGAGACACAGGGACTCTGGAAACACCATATATTTT. Combining the CDR3 with reference TRBV7-9 and TRBJ1-3 gives the whole variable domain DTGVSQNPRHKITKRGQNVTFRCDPISEHNRLYWYRQTLGQGPEFLTYFQNEAQLEKSRLLSDRFSAERPKGSFSTLEIQRTEQGDSAMYLCASSLMRHRDSGNTIYFGEGSWLTVV.

The V and J genes are TRBV6-5 and TRBJ2-7; D remains ambiguous. CDR3 length equals 14 residues. Germline V gene sequence: CDR1 MNHEY, CDR2 SVGAGI. Trimming stripped 2 bases from V and 0 bases from J, with 8 bases between. The CDR3 nucleotides are TGTGCCAGCAGTTACAATAAGGGCTCCTACGAGCAGTACTTC. This gives the protein CASSYNKGSYEQYF.

This chain links TRBV7-9 with TRBJ1-2, with no clear D. Germline CDR1 SEHNR, CDR2 FQNEAQ (reference sequence). V lost 5 bases, J lost 5 bases, and 6 bases lay in between. This CDR3 is 11 amino acids long. CDR3 nucleotide sequence: TGTGCCAGCAGCACAGTGTATGGCTACACCTTC. This codes for CASSTVYGYTF.

The chain carries TRBV5-1 and TRBJ2-5; D uncertain. Trimming pared 1 base from V and 5 bases from J, leaving 9 bases between. This CDR3 is 13 amino acids long. Per germline, CDR1 SGHRS and CDR2 YFSETQ. CDR3 amino acids: CASSLFSGETQYF. Written as DNA, the CDR3 is TGCGCCAGCAGCTTGTTTTCCGGGGAGACCCAGTACTTC.

V usage is TRBV13 and J usage is TRBJ2-7; no clear D. Trimming removed 5 bases from V and 4 bases from J, with 12 bases in between. CDR1 and CDR2 (germline): PRHDT, FYEKMQ (reference sequence). CDR3 size: 13 residues. CDR3 sequence reads: CASSPPMSYEQYV. CDR3 nucleotide sequence: TGTGCCAGCAGCCCTCCGATGTCTTACGAGCAGTACGTC.

The chain employs TRBV6-5 and TRBJ1-1; 7 bases are a match to TRBD1. V lost 0 bases and J lost 4; bases outside the gene matches: 5. The CDR3 has 15 residues. CDR1 is MNHEY, CDR2 SVGAGI, per germline. The chain's CDR3 is CASSYSTGMGTEAFF. CDR3 sequence (DNA): TGTGCCAGCAGTTACTCGACAGGGATGGGCACTGAAGCTTTCTTT.

The gene calls are TRBV5-8 and TRBJ1-2; D uncertain. This CDR3 is 14 amino acids long. The germline CDR1 and CDR2 sequences are SGHTS and YDEGEE. V shed 4 bases and J shed 1 base, with 11 bases lying between them. The CDR3 sequence is CASSRLGDNYGYTF. Here the CDR3 DNA reads TGTGCCAGCAGCCGCCTCGGGGATAACTATGGCTACACCTTC.

The V gene is TRBV5-4, the J gene TRBJ2-5; possibly TRBD2 for D (6 bases). Deletions cut 5 bases from V and 5 bases from J, with 19 bases between. The CDR3 loop spans 15 amino acids. CDR1 and CDR2 (germline): SGHNT, YYREEE (reference sequence). The CDR3 sequence: CASSPGLPEGETQYF. CDR3 coding DNA: TGTGCCAGCAGTCCGGGACTCCCGGAGGGGGAGACCCAGTACTTC. Combining the CDR3 with reference TRBV5-4 and TRBJ2-5 gives the whole variable domain ETGVTQSPTHLIKTRGQQVTLRCSSQSGHNTVSWYQQALGQGPQFIFQYYREEENGRGNFPPRFSGLQFPNYSSELNVNALELDDSALYLCASSPGLPEGETQYFGPGTRLLVL.